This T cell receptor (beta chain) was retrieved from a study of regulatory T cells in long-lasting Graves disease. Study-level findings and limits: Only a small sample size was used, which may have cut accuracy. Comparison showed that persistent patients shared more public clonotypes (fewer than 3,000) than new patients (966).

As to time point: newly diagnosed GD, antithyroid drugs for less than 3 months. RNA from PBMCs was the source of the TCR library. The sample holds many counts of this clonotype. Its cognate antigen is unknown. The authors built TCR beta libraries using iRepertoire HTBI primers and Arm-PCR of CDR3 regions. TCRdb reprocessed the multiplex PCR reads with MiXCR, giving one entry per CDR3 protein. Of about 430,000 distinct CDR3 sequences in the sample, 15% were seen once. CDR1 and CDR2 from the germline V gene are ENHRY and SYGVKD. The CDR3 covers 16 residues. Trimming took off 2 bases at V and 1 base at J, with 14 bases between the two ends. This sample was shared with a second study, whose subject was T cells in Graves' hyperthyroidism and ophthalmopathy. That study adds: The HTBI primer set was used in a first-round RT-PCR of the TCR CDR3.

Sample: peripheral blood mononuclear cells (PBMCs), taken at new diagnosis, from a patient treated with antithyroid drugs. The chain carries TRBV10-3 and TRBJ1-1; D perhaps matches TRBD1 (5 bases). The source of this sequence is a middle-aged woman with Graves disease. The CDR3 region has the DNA TGTGCCATCAGTGAGCCCGGGACCACGGGGAACACTGAAGCTTTCTTT. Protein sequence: CAISEPGTTGNTEAFF.